The 11 T cell receptor beta chains given below trace back to one sample, sequenced in a study of CD8 T cells in Susac syndrome. An input of roughly 0.5 to 1 ug of RNA was subjected to reverse transcription using random hexamers. Each CDR3 protein gets one entry after TCRdb re-called the immunoSEQ multiplex PCR reads with MiXCR. The repertoire holds about 140,000 distinct CDR3 sequences, with 85% to 95% as singletons. Sequencing was done on a sample of CD4+ T cells from PBMCs. These receptors all come from a human donor with Susac syndrome.

V is TRBV28 and J is TRBJ2-5; D is perhaps TRBD2 (6 bases). CDR3 length equals 13 residues. V was shortened by 6 bases and J by 1 base, with 9 bases between the two germline ends. Germline values: CDR1 MDHEN, CDR2 SYDVKM. CDR3 DNA: TGTGCCAGCAGCCGACTAGGCCAAGAGACCCAGTACTTC. Translation: CASSRLGQETQYF. The full variable domain, in which reference TRBV28 and TRBJ2-5 provide the parts outside the CDR3, is DVKVTQSSRYLVKRTGEKVFLECVQDMDHENMFWYRQDPGLGLRLIYFSYDVKMKEKGDIPEGYSVSREKKERFSLILESASTNQTSMYLCASSRLGQETQYFGPGTRLLVL.

This chain uses TRBV5-1 with TRBJ2-3, with TRBD1 as a possible D gene (6 bases). The CDR3 covers 15 residues. V was cut by 2 bases and J by 3 bases, with 13 bases left in between. CDR1 SGHRS and CDR2 YFSETQ come from the germline V gene. CDR3 DNA sequence: TGCGCCAGCAGCTTCTTTACCCAGGGGACAGATACGCAGTATTTT. Translated: CASSFFTQGTDTQYF.

This sequence joins TRBV2 and TRBJ2-5; D unresolved. CDR3 size: 12 residues. CDR1 and CDR2 (germline): SNHLY, FYNNEI. V gave up 4 bases and J gave up 10 bases, with 13 bases separating them. CDR3 nucleotides: TGTGCCAGCAGTGGGGCAGGTCCCAACCAGTACTTC. This sequence encodes CASSGAGPNQYF.

This chain joins TRBV11-2 and TRBJ2-7, with D possibly matching TRBD1 (6 bases). The CDR3 is 14 amino acids. Germline CDR1 and CDR2: SGHAT and FQNNGV. The ends were cut back, 5 bases at V and 2 bases at J, with 13 bases in the middle. CDR3 sequence (DNA): TGTGCCAGCAGCCCAGCCAGGGGTACCTACGAGCAGTACTTC. Translation: CASSPARGTYEQYF.

The chain uses TRBV13 and TRBJ1-1, with TRBD1 as a possible D gene (5 bases). The V gene's germline CDR1 is PRHDT and CDR2 FYEKMQ (reference sequence). V was pared by 0 bases and J by 11 bases, with 19 bases between. This CDR3 is 15 amino acids long. The CDR3 loop is CASSLGVGTHVWAFF. Written as DNA, the CDR3 is TGTGCCAGCAGCTTAGGGGTGGGGACCCACGTTTGGGCTTTCTTT.

This rearrangement joins TRBV30 to TRBJ2-1, with 11 positions matching TRBD1. Germline V CDR1 and CDR2: GTSNPN, SVGIG (reference sequence). This CDR3 spans 14 amino acids. With 4 bases clipped from V and 10 bases from J, the junction kept 9 bases outside the gene matches. This CDR3 is CAWKWTGGSGEQFF. Here the CDR3 DNA reads TGTGCCTGGAAGTGGACAGGGGGCTCTGGGGAGCAGTTCTTC.

This chain uses TRBV11-2 with TRBJ2-7; TRBD1 agrees at 10 bases. The length of the CDR3 is 17 residues. CDR1 SGHAT and CDR2 FQNNGV come from the germline V gene. Germline trimming cut 0 bases from V and 2 bases from J; bases unmatched to any gene: 7. The CDR3 spells CASSLDLGQGPPYEQYF. CDR3 in DNA: TGTGCCAGCAGCTTAGATCTGGGACAGGGGCCGCCCTACGAGCAGTACTTC.

This chain connects TRBV29-1 to TRBJ1-4, with 8 bases matching TRBD1. Germline-derived CDR1 and CDR2 are SQVTM and ANQGSEA. The CDR3 runs to 13 residues. V lost 5 bases to trimming and J lost 6 bases; unmatched junction nucleotides: 5. The CDR3 bases are TGCAGCGTTAGCCGGGACAGGCATGAAAAACTGTTTTTT. Protein product: CSVSRDRHEKLFF.

The chain uses TRBV11-2 and TRBJ2-3, with D tentatively TRBD2 (6 bases). The V gene lost 4 bases and the J gene lost 0 bases, with 17 bases spanning the gap. CDR1 is SGHAT, CDR2 FQNNGV, per germline. This CDR3 is 17 amino acids long. The CDR3: CASSSRWGSGSTDTQYF. The CDR3 DNA reads as TGTGCCAGCAGCTCCCGTTGGGGTAGCGGAAGCACAGATACGCAGTATTTT.

This clonotype was detected only once. This chain links TRBV29-1 with TRBJ1-1; D not certain. The CDR3 runs 13 residues. Trimming stripped 4 bases from V and 7 bases from J, with 16 bases between. CDR1 and CDR2 from the germline V gene are SQVTM and ANQGSEA. DNA for the CDR3: TGCAGCGTTGTTGCTATGGGAAGCCTTGAAGCTTTCTTT. Its protein is CSVVAMGSLEAFF.

This chain uses TRBV20-1 with TRBJ1-5; 8 nucleotides line up with TRBD1. The CDR3 loop spans 13 amino acids. Per the germline V gene, CDR1 is DFQATT and CDR2 is SNEGSKA (reference sequence). V shed 1 base and J 11 bases; nucleotides not matched to a gene: 7. The CDR3 DNA is TGCAGTGCTAGAGCATCGACAGGGGCAGCCCAGCATTTT. It encodes CSARASTGAAQHF.